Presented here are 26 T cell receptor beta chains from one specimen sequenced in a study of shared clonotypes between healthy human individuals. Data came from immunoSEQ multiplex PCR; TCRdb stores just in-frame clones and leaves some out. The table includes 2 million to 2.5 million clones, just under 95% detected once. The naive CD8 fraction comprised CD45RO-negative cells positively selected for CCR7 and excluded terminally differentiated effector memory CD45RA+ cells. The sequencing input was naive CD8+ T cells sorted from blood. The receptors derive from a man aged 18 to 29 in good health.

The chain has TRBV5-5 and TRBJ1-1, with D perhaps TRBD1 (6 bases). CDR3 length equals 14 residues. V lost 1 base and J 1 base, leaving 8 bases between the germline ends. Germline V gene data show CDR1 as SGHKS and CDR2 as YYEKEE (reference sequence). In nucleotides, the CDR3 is TGTGCCAGCAGCTTGCAGGGGTGGAACACTGAAGCTTTCTTT. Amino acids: CASSLQGWNTEAFF.

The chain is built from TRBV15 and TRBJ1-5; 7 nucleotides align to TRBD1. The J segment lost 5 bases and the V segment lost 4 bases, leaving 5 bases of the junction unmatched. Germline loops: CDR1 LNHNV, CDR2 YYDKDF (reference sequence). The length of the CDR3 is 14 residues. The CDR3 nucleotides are TGTGCCACCAGCACAGGGGGAACTTATCAGCCCCAGCATTTT. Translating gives CATSTGGTYQPQHF.

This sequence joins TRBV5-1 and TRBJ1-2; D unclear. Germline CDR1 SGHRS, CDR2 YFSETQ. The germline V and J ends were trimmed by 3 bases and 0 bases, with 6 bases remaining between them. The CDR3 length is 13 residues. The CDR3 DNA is TGCGCCAGCAGCTCTGGAGCTAACTATGGCTACACCTTC. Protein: CASSSGANYGYTF. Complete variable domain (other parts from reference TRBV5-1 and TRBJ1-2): KAGVTQTPRYLIKTRGQQVTLSCSPISGHRSVSWYQQTPGQGLQFLFEYFSETQRNKGNFPGRFSGRQFSNSRSEMNVSTLELGDSALYLCASSSGANYGYTFGSGTRLTVV.

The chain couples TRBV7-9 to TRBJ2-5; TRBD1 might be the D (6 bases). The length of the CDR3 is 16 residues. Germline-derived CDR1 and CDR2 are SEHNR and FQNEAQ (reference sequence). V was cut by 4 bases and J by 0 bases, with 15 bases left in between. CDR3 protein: CASSSRTVRDQETQYF. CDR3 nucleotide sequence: TGTGCCAGCAGCTCCCGGACAGTGAGGGACCAAGAGACCCAGTACTTC.

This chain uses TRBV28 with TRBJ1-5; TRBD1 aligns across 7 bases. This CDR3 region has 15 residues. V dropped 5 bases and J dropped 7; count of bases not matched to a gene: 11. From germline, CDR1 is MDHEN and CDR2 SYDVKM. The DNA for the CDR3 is TGTGCCAGCAGTCCGACGTACAGGGGAAACCAGCCCCAGCATTTT. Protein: CASSPTYRGNQPQHF. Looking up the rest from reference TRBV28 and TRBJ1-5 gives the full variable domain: DVKVTQSSRYLVKRTGEKVFLECVQDMDHENMFWYRQDPGLGLRLIYFSYDVKMKEKGDIPEGYSVSREKKERFSLILESASTNQTSMYLCASSPTYRGNQPQHFGDGTRLSIL.

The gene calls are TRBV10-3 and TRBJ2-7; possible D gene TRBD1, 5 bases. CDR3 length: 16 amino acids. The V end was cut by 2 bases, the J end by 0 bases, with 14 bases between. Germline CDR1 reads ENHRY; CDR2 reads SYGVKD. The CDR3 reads CAISEGQRLNSYEQYF. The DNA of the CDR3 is TGTGCCATCAGTGAGGGACAACGATTAAACTCCTACGAGCAGTACTTC.

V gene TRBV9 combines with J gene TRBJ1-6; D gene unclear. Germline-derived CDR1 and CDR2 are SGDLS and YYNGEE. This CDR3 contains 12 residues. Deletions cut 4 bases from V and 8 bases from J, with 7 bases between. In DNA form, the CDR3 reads TGTGCCAGCAGCCCGCTTGATTCACCCCTCCACTTT. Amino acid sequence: CASSPLDSPLHF.

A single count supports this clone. CDR3 DNA: TGTGCCAGCAGAGAGTCGGGCCTCCACACCGGGGAGCTGTTTTTT. It encodes CASRESGLHTGELFF. The chain joins TRBV25-1 to TRBJ2-2, with unresolved D. Germline V gene sequence: CDR1 MGHDK, CDR2 SYGVNS. This CDR3 is built from 15 residues. The V gene lost 6 bases and the J gene lost 3 bases, with 14 bases spanning the gap.

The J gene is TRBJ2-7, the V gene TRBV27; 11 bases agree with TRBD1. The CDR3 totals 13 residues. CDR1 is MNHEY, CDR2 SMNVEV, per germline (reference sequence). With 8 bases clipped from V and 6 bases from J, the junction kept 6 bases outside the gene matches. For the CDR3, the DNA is TGTGCCAGCGGCTTCGGGACAGGGGGCGAGCAGTACTTC. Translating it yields CASGFGTGGEQYF.

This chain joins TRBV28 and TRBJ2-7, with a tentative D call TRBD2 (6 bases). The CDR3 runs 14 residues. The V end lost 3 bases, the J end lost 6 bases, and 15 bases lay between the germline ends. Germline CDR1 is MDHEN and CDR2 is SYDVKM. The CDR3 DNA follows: TGTGCCAGCAGTTTCGGTGGGGGGAGAGGCGAGCAGTACTTC. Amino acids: CASSFGGGRGEQYF.

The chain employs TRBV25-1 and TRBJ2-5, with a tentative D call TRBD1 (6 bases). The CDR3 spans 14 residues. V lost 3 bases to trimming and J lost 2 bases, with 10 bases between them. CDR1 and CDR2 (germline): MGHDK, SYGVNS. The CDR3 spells CASSEWGRQETQYF. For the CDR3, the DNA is TGTGCCAGCAGTGAGTGGGGGCGGCAAGAGACCCAGTACTTC.

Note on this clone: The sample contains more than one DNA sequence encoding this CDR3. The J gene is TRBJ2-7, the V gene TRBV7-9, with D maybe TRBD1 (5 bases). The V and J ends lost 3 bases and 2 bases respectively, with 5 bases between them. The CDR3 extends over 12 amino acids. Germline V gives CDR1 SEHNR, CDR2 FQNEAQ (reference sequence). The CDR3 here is CASSLTAYEQYF. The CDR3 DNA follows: TGTGCCAGCAGCTTGACAGCCTACGAGCAGTACTTC. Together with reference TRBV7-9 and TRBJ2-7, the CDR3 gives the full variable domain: DTGVSQNPRHKITKRGQNVTFRCDPISEHNRLYWYRQTLGQGPEFLTYFQNEAQLEKSRLLSDRFSAERPKGSFSTLEIQRTEQGDSAMYLCASSLTAYEQYFGPGTRLTVT.

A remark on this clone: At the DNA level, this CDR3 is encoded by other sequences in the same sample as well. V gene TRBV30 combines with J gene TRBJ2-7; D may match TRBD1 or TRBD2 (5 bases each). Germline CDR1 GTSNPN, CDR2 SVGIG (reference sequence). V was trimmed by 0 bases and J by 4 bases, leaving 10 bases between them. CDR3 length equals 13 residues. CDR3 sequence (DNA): TGTGCCTGGAGTGTACTTGGGGGTTACGAGCAGTACTTC. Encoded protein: CAWSVLGGYEQYF. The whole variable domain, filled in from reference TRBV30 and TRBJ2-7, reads SQTIHQWPATLVQPVGSPLSLECTVEGTSNPNLYWYRQAAGRGLQLLFYSVGIGQISSEVPQNLSASRPQDRQFILSSKKLLLSDSGFYLCAWSVLGGYEQYFGPGTRLTVT.

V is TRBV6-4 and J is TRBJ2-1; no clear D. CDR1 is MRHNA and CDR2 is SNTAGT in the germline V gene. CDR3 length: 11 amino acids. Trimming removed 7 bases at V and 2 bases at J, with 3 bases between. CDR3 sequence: CASNPYNEQFF. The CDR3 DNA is TGTGCCAGCAATCCCTACAATGAGCAGTTCTTC.

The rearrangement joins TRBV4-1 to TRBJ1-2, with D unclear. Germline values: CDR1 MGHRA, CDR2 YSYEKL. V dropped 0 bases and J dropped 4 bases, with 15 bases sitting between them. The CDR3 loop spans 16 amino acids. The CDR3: CASSQDNNGPLYGYTF. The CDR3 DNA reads TGCGCCAGCAGCCAAGACAACAACGGGCCCCTCTATGGCTACACCTTC.

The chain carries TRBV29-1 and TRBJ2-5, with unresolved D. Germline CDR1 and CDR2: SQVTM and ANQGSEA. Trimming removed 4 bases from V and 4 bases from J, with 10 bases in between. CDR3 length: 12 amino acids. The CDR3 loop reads CSVGSGTETQYF. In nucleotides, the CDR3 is TGCAGCGTTGGGTCCGGAACAGAGACCCAGTACTTC. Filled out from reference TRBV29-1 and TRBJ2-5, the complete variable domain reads SAVISQKPSRDICQRGTSLTIQCQVDSQVTMMFWYRQQPGQSLTLIATANQGSEATYESGFVIDKFPISRPNLTFSTLTVSNMSPEDSSIYLCSVGSGTETQYFGPGTRLLVL.

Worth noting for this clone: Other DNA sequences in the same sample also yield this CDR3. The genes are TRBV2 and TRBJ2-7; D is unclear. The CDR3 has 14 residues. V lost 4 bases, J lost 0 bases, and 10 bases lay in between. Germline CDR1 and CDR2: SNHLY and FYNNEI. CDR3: CASSAGLSSYEQYF. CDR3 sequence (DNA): TGTGCCAGCAGTGCCGGGTTGAGCTCCTACGAGCAGTACTTC.

The CDR3 DNA reads TGTGCCAGCAGTCACAGACAGGGAATGGAAGCTTTCTTT. As protein: CASSHRQGMEAFF. The chain joins TRBV2 to TRBJ1-1, with 7 bases identical to TRBD1. The length of the CDR3 is 13 residues. Losses at the gene ends were 5 bases for V and 8 bases for J; bases not matched to a gene: 8. Looked up from germline, CDR1 is SNHLY and CDR2 is FYNNEI.

The CDR3 loop reads CASSSNSYEQYF. The CDR3 region has the DNA TGTGCCAGCAGCTCGAACTCCTACGAGCAGTACTTC. This chain connects TRBV7-9 to TRBJ2-7; D call uncertain. CDR3 length equals 12 residues. Trimming took 4 bases from V and 0 from J, leaving 4 bases between them. CDR1 and CDR2 from the germline V gene are SEHNR and FQNEAQ (reference sequence).

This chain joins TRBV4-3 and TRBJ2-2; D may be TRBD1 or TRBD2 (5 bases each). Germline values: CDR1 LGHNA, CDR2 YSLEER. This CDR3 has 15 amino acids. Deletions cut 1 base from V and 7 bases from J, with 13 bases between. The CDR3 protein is CASSQGGGSFGELFF. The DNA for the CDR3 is TGCGCCAGCAGCCAAGGGGGCGGGTCGTTCGGGGAGCTGTTTTTT.

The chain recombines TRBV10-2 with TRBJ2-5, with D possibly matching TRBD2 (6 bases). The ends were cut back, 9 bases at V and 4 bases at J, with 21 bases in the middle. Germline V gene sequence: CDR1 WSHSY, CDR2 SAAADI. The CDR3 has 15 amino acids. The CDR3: CASRDAARGGETQYF. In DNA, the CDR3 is TGCGCCAGTAGGGACGCGGCACGGGGAGGAGAGACCCAGTACTTC.

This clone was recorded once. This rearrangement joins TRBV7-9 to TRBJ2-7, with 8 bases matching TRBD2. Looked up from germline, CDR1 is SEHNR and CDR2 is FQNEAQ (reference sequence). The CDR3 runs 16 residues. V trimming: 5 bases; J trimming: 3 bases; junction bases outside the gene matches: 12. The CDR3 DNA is TGTGCCAGCAGCCCGGGCAGCGGGGGAATAAACTACGAGCAGTACTTC. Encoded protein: CASSPGSGGINYEQYF.

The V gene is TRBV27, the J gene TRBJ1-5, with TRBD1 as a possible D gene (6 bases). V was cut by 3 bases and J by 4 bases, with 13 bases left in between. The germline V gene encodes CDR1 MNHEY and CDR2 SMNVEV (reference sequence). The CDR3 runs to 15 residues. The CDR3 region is CASSFWGAANQPQHF. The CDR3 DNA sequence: TGTGCCAGCAGTTTTTGGGGGGCAGCAAATCAGCCCCAGCATTTT.

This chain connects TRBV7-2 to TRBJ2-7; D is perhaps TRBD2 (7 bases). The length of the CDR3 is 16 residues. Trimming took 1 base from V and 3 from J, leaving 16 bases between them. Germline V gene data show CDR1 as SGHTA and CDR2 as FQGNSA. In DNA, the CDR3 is TGTGCCAGCAGCTTAGAGGGGGGGCCCACCTACTACGAGCAGTACTTC. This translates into CASSLEGGPTYYEQYF.

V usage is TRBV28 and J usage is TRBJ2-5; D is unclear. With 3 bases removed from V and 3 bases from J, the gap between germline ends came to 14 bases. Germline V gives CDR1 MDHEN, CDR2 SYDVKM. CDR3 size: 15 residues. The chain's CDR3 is CASSFGLLGEETQYF. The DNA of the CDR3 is TGTGCCAGCAGTTTCGGGCTATTGGGCGAAGAGACCCAGTACTTC.

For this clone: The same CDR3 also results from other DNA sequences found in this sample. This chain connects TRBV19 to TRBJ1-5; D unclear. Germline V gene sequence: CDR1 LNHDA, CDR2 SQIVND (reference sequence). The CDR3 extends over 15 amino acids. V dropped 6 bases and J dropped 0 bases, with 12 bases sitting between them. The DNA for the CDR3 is TGTGCCAGTAGCTTGACGGAGTATAGCAATCAGCCCCAGCATTTT. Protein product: CASSLTEYSNQPQHF.